The TCR beta chain under discussion was sequenced for a study of blood T cell repertoires in COVID-19. Sequencing used immunoSEQ multiplex PCR; TCRdb keeps in-frame clones, though not all of them. Here the sample spans about 140,000 clones, roughly four fifths being singletons. This CDR3 is built from 17 residues. Trimming removed 5 bases from V and 3 bases from J; junction bases left unmatched: 8. Per germline, CDR1 SNHLY and CDR2 FYNNEI. The chain is built from TRBV2 and TRBJ2-3; 13 bases are shared with TRBD2. The clonotype was recovered from a human donor in a cohort sampled during active COVID-19. Material: peripheral blood. The CDR3: CASSRLAGGTKTDTQYF. The CDR3 DNA is TGTGCCAGCAGTAGACTAGCGGGAGGAACAAAAACAGATACGCAGTATTTT.